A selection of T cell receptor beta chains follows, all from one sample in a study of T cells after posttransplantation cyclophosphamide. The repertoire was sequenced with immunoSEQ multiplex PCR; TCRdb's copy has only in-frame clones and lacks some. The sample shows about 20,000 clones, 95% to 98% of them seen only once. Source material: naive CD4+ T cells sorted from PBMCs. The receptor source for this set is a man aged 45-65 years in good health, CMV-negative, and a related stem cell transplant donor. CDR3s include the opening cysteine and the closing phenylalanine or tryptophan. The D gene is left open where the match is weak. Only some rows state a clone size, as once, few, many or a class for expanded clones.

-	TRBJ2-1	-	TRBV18	CASSPPSSQSSYNEQFF	TGTGCCAGCTCCCCCCCAAGCTCGCAAAGCTCCTACAATGAGCAGTTCTTC
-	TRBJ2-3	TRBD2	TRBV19	CASSGTSVSTDTQYF	TGTGCCAGTAGCGGGACTAGCGTGAGCACAGATACGCAGTATTTT
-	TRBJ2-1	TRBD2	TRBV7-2	CASSLVGTSGTSSYNEQFF	TGTGCCAGCAGCTTAGTAGGGACTAGCGGGACTAGCTCCTACAATGAGCAGTTCTTC
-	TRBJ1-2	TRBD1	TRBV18	CASSPTGQVYGYTF	TGTGCCAGCTCACCAACAGGACAGGTCTATGGCTACACCTTC
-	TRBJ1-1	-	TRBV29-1	CSVEVEGGTEAFF	TGCAGCGTTGAAGTGGAGGGAGGCACTGAAGCTTTCTTT
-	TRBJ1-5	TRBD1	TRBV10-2	CATLDRGLGQPQHF	TGCGCCACCCTGGACAGGGGGCTAGGACAGCCCCAGCATTTT
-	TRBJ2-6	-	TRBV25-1	CASTHSGANVLTF	TGTGCCAGCACCCATTCTGGGGCCAACGTCCTGACTTTC
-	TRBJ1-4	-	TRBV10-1	CASSESGGGGKLFF	TGCGCCAGCAGTGAGTCTGGTGGAGGTGGAAAACTGTTTTTT
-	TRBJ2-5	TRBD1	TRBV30	CAWRQDRDHGTQYF	TGTGCCTGGAGACAGGACAGGGACCACGGGACCCAGTACTTC
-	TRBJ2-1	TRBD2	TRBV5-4	CASSLAGTSGGGEQFF	TGTGCCAGCAGCTTGGCGGGGACTAGCGGGGGTGGTGAGCAGTTCTTC
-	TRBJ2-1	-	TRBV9	CASRRAQGYNEQFF	TGTGCCAGTCGAAGAGCACAGGGTTACAATGAGCAGTTCTTC
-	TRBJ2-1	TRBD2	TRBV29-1	CSVSGGNEQFF	TGCAGCGTCTCGGGAGGGAATGAGCAGTTCTTC
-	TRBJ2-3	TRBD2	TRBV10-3	CAIRALAGGPDTQYF	TGTGCCATCAGGGCTCTAGCGGGAGGGCCAGATACGCAGTATTTT
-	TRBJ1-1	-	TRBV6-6	CASRHLGGVTEAFF	TGTGCCAGCAGACATCTGGGGGGGGTGACTGAAGCTTTCTTT
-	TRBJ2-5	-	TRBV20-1	CSSYREETQYF	TGCAGTTCTTACAGGGAAGAGACCCAGTACTTC
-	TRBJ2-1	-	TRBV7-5	CARSSARGAGGCDEQFF	TGTGCCAGAAGCTCCGCCCGGGGGGCGGGGGGCTGTGATGAGCAGTTCTTC
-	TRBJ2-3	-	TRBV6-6	CASSYRPAGLTDTQYF	TGTGCCAGCAGTTACAGGCCAGCCGGGTTGACAGATACGCAGTATTTT
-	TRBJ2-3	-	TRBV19	CASSRQIGRSADTQYF	TGTGCCAGTAGTAGACAGATTGGGAGGTCCGCAGATACGCAGTATTTT
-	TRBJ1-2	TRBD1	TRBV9	CASSAGQGKSTF	TGTGCCAGCAGCGCGGGACAGGGAAAGAGCACCTTC
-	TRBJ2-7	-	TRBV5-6	CASSLRDKLYEQYF	TGTGCCAGCAGCCTCCGGGACAAGCTGTACGAGCAGTACTTC
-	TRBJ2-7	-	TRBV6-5	CASSYSRQEYEQYF	TGTGCCAGCAGTTACTCGAGACAGGAGTACGAGCAGTACTTC
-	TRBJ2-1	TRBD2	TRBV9	CASSVAEGLGSGKWDEQFF	TGTGCCAGCAGCGTAGCTGAGGGTTTGGGGAGCGGGAAATGGGATGAGCAGTTCTTC
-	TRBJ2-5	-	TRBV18	CASSPRRAKETQYF	TGTGCCAGCTCACCGCGGCGAGCCAAAGAGACCCAGTACTTC
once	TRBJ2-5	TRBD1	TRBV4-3	CASSQESPGQGETQYF	TGCGCCAGCAGCCAAGAAAGTCCCGGACAGGGAGAGACCCAGTACTTC
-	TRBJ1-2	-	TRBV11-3	CASSTAVRSIKVHRGYTF	TGTGCCAGCAGCACAGCCGTGAGATCAATCAAAGTCCATCGTGGCTACACCTTC
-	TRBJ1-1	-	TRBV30	CAWSFGRNTEAFF	TGTGCCTGGAGTTTTGGGAGGAACACTGAAGCTTTCTTT
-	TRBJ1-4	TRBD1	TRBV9	CASSPPQGGNEKLFF	TGTGCCAGCAGCCCACCACAGGGGGGTAATGAAAAACTGTTTTTT
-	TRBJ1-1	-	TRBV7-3	CASSLYATGNTEAFF	TGTGCCAGCAGCTTATACGCGACGGGGAACACTGAAGCTTTCTTT
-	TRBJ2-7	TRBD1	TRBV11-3	CASSADRGPTYEQYF	TGTGCCAGTTCCGCCGACAGGGGCCCGACCTACGAGCAGTACTTC
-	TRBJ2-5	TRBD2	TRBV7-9	CASSPSTSRRLTQYF	TGTGCCAGCAGCCCCTCGACTAGCAGGAGGTTGACCCAGTACTTC
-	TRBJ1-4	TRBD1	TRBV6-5	CASSSSLGQGAQKLFF	TGTGCCAGCAGTTCGTCCTTGGGACAGGGGGCTCAAAAACTGTTTTTT
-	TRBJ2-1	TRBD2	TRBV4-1	CASSQELAGVLSEQFF	TGCGCCAGCAGCCAAGAACTAGCGGGAGTCCTATCGGAGCAGTTCTTC
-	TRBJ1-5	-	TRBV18	CASSLTQGISNQPQHF	TGTGCCAGCTCACTAACCCAGGGGATCTCAAATCAGCCCCAGCATTTT
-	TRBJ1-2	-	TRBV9	CASSVDPTGDYGYTF	TGTGCCAGCAGCGTAGACCCAACGGGGGACTATGGCTACACCTTC
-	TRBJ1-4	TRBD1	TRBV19	CASRRQGGEEKLFF	TGTGCCAGTAGGCGACAGGGAGGCGAAGAAAAACTGTTTTTT
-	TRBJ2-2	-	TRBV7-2	CASSPMWNTGELFF	TGTGCCAGCAGCCCCATGTGGAACACCGGGGAGCTGTTTTTT
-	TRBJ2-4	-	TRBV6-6	CASCRVRNIQYF	TGTGCCAGCTGCCGGGTGAGGAACATTCAGTACTTC
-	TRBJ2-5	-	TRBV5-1	CASSLGGVQETQYF	TGCGCCAGCAGCTTGGGGGGGGTCCAAGAGACCCAGTACTTC
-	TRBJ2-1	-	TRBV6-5	CASSAFGGRGDEQFF	TGTGCCAGCAGCGCCTTTGGGGGCCGTGGGGATGAGCAGTTCTTC
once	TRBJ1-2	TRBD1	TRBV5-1	CASSLPEGGAGYGYTF	TGCGCCAGCAGCCTACCCGAAGGGGGCGCTGGCTATGGCTACACCTTC
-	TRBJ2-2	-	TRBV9	CASSVTSWGAPDTGELFF	TGTGCCAGCAGCGTGACCTCATGGGGAGCGCCAGACACCGGGGAGCTGTTTTTT
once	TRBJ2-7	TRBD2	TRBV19	CASSIGAGVAYEQYF	TGTGCCAGTAGTATCGGGGCGGGAGTGGCCTACGAGCAGTACTTC
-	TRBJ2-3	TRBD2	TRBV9	CASSVGTSGRAGTDTQYF	TGTGCCAGCAGCGTTGGGACTAGCGGGAGGGCCGGCACAGATACGCAGTATTTT
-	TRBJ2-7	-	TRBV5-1	CASSLGSGYSYEQYF	TGCGCCAGCAGCTTGGGGTCAGGGTACTCCTACGAGCAGTACTTC
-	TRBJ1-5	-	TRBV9	CASSVEGGPGQPQHF	TGTGCCAGCAGCGTAGAAGGGGGTCCCGGTCAGCCCCAGCATTTT
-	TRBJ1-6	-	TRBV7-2	CASGGQQDSPLHF	TGTGCCAGCGGCGGACAGCAGGATTCACCCCTCCACTTT
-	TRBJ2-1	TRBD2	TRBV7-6	CASSDRTSGDAYNEQFF	TGTGCCAGCAGCGATCGGACTAGCGGGGATGCCTACAATGAGCAGTTCTTC
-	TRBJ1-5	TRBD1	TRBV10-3	CAIRRGTDSNQPQHF	TGTGCCATCAGGAGGGGGACAGATAGCAATCAGCCCCAGCATTTT